This entry features one TCR beta chain sequence. Its antigen is currently unknown. The sample belongs to a study of shared clonotypes between healthy human individuals. The study, taken as a whole, reports: What limited the represented genetic and exposure-history diversity was the small number of donors. In contrast to clonotypes shared by all four donors, non-shared clonotypes had lower generation probabilities.

Sequencing used immunoSEQ multiplex PCR; TCRdb keeps in-frame clones, though not all of them. Seen here are about 2.4 million clones, approximately 92% observed once, and the top ten hold more than 0.12%. Trimming pared 5 bases from V and 2 bases from J, leaving 9 bases between. The V gene's germline CDR1 is SGHRS and CDR2 YFSETQ. CDR3 length: 13 residues. The sample taken for sequencing was naive CD4+ T cells sorted from blood. Regarding subset: CD45RA+ positively selected. The clonotype was recovered from a man younger than 35 in good health. This chain links TRBV5-1 with TRBJ2-3, with D hard to call. The CDR3 is CASRLKYTDTQYF. In DNA, the CDR3 is TGCGCCAGCAGGTTGAAGTACACAGATACGCAGTATTTT.